The 25 T cell receptor beta chains presented below share a single source sample, sequenced in a study of CD8+ T cells in alopecia areata. In each case, RNA was isolated and then reverse transcribed into cDNA as the sequencing template. The assay was immunoSEQ multiplex PCR, and TCRdb's table has in-frame clones only and misses some. The repertoire holds 200,000 to 250,000 clones, with 57% as singletons. The input for sequencing was CD4+ T cells sorted from blood, taken at week 0. All receptors derive from a human donor with alopecia areata.

This sequence joins TRBV6-5 and TRBJ2-5; D uncertain. Between the trimmed V and J ends, which lost 5 bases and 7 bases, there was a span of 8 bases. The CDR3 contains 11 residues. Looked up from germline, CDR1 is MNHEY and CDR2 is SVGAGI. As DNA, the CDR3 is TGTGCCAGCAGTCCGGCTTGGACCCAGTACTTC. This gives the protein CASSPAWTQYF.

This clone has only a few counts. The chain carries TRBV29-1 and TRBJ1-2, with D possibly being TRBD1 (5 bases). Deletions cut 4 bases from V and 2 bases from J, with 11 bases between. The CDR3 sequence is 13 residues long. The germline V gene has CDR1 SQVTM and CDR2 ANQGSEA. The CDR3 DNA follows: TGCAGCGTTGCTACAGGTGTCAACTATGGCTACACCTTC. Translating gives CSVATGVNYGYTF.

V and J are TRBV30 and TRBJ2-7, with 9 bases fitting TRBD2. The CDR3 spans 14 residues. In germline, CDR1 is GTSNPN, CDR2 SVGIG (reference sequence). The V gene end was trimmed by 2 bases and the J gene end by 3 bases; junction bases not matched to a gene: 5. This CDR3 reads CAWSWREGDYEQYF. The DNA of the CDR3 is TGTGCCTGGAGTTGGCGGGAGGGGGACTACGAGCAGTACTTC.

This clone has just a few counts. The chain joins TRBV29-1 to TRBJ2-3, with TRBD2 matching over 8 bases. Unmatched junction bases numbered 9, after V lost 7 bases and J lost 0 bases. CDR1 SQVTM and CDR2 ANQGSEA come from the germline V gene. This CDR3 is 15 amino acids long. This CDR3 is CSALRLAPSTDTQYF. The CDR3 bases are TGCAGCGCCCTCCGACTAGCGCCCAGCACAGATACGCAGTATTTT.

This clone was counted a few times. This chain joins TRBV7-3 and TRBJ2-7, with 7 bases matching TRBD1. CDR1 SGHTA and CDR2 FQGTGA come from the germline V gene. The length of the CDR3 is 13 residues. After removal of 6 bases from V and 5 bases from J, the junction contained 7 bases not matched to a gene. The CDR3 region has the DNA TGTGCCAGCAGTTCGGACAGGTCCCACGAGCAGTACTTC. Translating gives CASSSDRSHEQYF.

J is TRBJ1-5 and V is TRBV18; no definite D call. CDR1 and CDR2 from the germline V gene are KGHSH and LQKENI. CDR3 size: 15 residues. V was clipped by 5 bases and J by 0 bases, with 11 bases between them. The CDR3 here is CASSEVSTSNQPQHF. For the CDR3, the DNA is TGTGCCAGCTCAGAGGTCTCGACTAGCAATCAGCCCCAGCATTTT.

This clone appeared once. The genes are TRBV9 and TRBJ2-3; TRBD1 might be the D (6 bases). There are 15 residues in the CDR3. Trimming stripped 0 bases from V and 6 bases from J, with 14 bases between. CDR1 and CDR2 (germline): SGDLS, YYNGEE. The CDR3 spells CASSVEGSGVDTQYF. The CDR3 bases are TGTGCCAGCAGCGTAGAAGGGTCAGGGGTGGATACGCAGTATTTT.

This sequence joins TRBV5-1 and TRBJ1-1; D is ambiguous. The germline V gene encodes CDR1 SGHRS and CDR2 YFSETQ. The V end was cut by 2 bases, the J end by 1 base, with 12 bases between. The CDR3 extends over 15 amino acids. In DNA, the CDR3 is TGCGCCAGCAGCTTAACGGGAGACACGAACACTGAAGCTTTCTTT. Translating gives CASSLTGDTNTEAFF.

The chain has TRBV11-2 and TRBJ2-1; 9 nucleotides line up with TRBD1. V shed 1 base, J shed 5 bases, and the junction held 3 bases outside the gene matches. Germline CDR1 reads SGHAT; CDR2 reads FQNNGV. CDR3 length equals 15 residues. This CDR3 reads CASSLGTGVHNEQFF. CDR3 DNA: TGTGCCAGCAGCTTAGGGACAGGGGTTCACAATGAGCAGTTCTTC.

A word on this clone: This CDR3 is also generated by other DNA sequences in the sample. The rearrangement links TRBV4-1 to TRBJ2-4; TRBD2 agrees at 12 bases. The trim removed 2 bases at V and 1 base at J, leaving 3 bases unmatched. The germline CDR1 and CDR2 sequences are MGHRA and YSYEKL. The CDR3 totals 17 residues. CDR3 DNA sequence: TGCGCCAGCAGCCAACCCACTAGCGGGAGGGCCAAAAACATTCAGTACTTC. Residues: CASSQPTSGRAKNIQYF.

The sample holds a few counts of this clone. This rearrangement joins TRBV29-1 to TRBJ1-2, with D possibly matching TRBD1 (5 bases). Trimming removed 3 bases at V and 4 bases at J, with 12 bases between. This CDR3 is built from 13 residues. CDR1 SQVTM and CDR2 ANQGSEA come from the germline V gene. Here the CDR3 DNA reads TGCAGCGTTGAGGTGACAGTCCCCTATGGCTACACCTTC. It specifies CSVEVTVPYGYTF.

The rearrangement joins TRBV19 to TRBJ2-5; D is perhaps TRBD1 or TRBD2 (5 bases each). The V gene lost 5 bases and the J gene lost 0 bases, with 10 bases spanning the gap. Per the germline V gene, CDR1 is LNHDA and CDR2 is SQIVND (reference sequence). The CDR3 is 14 residues long. CDR3 coding DNA: TGTGCCAGTAGTTTGGGACGGTACCAAGAGACCCAGTACTTC. Encoded protein: CASSLGRYQETQYF.

The V call is TRBV5-4, the J call TRBJ2-3; TRBD1 matches 7 bases. The V and J ends lost 4 bases and 4 bases, in that order; junction bases with no gene match: 3. Germline lookup yields CDR1 SGHNT and CDR2 YYREEE (reference sequence). CDR3 size: 13 residues. The CDR3 DNA reads TGTGCCAGCAGCGACAGGGTGGCAGATACGCAGTATTTT. The encoded protein is CASSDRVADTQYF.

This clone was counted only a few times. This rearrangement joins TRBV6-5 to TRBJ1-1; D is possibly TRBD1 (5 bases). CDR3 size: 16 residues. V dropped 4 bases and J dropped 2 bases, with 17 bases sitting between them. Germline V lookup: CDR1 MNHEY, CDR2 SVGAGI. This chain's CDR3 is CASSFGKGPLNTEAFF. The CDR3 region has the DNA TGTGCCAGCAGTTTTGGTAAGGGACCGCTTAACACTGAAGCTTTCTTT.

The chain uses TRBV19 and TRBJ2-4, with D tentatively TRBD1 (7 bases). Germline CDR1 LNHDA, CDR2 SQIVND (reference sequence). V lost 6 bases, J lost 8 bases, and 20 bases lay in between. The CDR3 runs to 15 residues. CDR3 residues: CASSIIQTGTDIQYF. In nucleotides, the CDR3 is TGTGCCAGTAGCATCATCCAGACAGGGACTGACATTCAGTACTTC.

This chain uses TRBV6-1 with TRBJ2-2; 8 bases are a match to TRBD1. Trimming removed 9 bases from V and 1 base from J; junction bases left unmatched: 7. There are 15 residues in the CDR3. Germline-derived CDR1 and CDR2 are MNHNS and SASEGT. The CDR3 DNA follows: TGTGCCAGTAGAACCGGGACAGGGAACACCGGGGAGCTGTTTTTT. This encodes CASRTGTGNTGELFF.

The chain couples TRBV10-1 to TRBJ2-5, with TRBD1 as a possible D gene (6 bases). CDR1 and CDR2 (germline): WNHNN, SYGVQD (reference sequence). The CDR3 loop spans 14 amino acids. The V and J ends lost 6 bases and 3 bases respectively, with 14 bases between them. The CDR3 DNA reads TGCGCCAGCAGCAAGGGTGGACAGAAAGAGACCCAGTACTTC. Translated: CASSKGGQKETQYF.

This clone was picked up many times. This sequence joins TRBV30 and TRBJ1-2; D is unclear. V was clipped by 0 bases and J by 1 base, with 9 bases between them. From germline, CDR1 is GTSNPN and CDR2 SVGIG (reference sequence). There are 14 residues in the CDR3. Here the CDR3 reads CAWSVRGHNYGYTF. CDR3 in DNA: TGTGCCTGGAGTGTACGGGGTCATAACTATGGCTACACCTTC.

There are a few counts of this clone. The chain couples TRBV4-1 to TRBJ1-2, with D perhaps matching TRBD1 (6 bases). The CDR3 has 14 residues. Germline V lookup: CDR1 MGHRA, CDR2 YSYEKL. V lost 5 bases and J 6 bases, leaving 16 bases between the germline ends. CDR3 region: CASSTRDTVHGYTF. CDR3 nucleotide sequence: TGCGCCAGCAGCACCCGGGACACTGTCCATGGCTACACCTTC.

The chain is built from TRBV5-1 and TRBJ2-3; possible D gene TRBD1, 5 bases. CDR3 length: 13 amino acids. Germline lookup yields CDR1 SGHRS and CDR2 YFSETQ. Trimming left V 9 bases short and J 2 bases short, with 13 bases between. CDR3 region: CANLQVLTDTQYF. Here the CDR3 DNA reads TGCGCCAACCTACAGGTCCTCACAGATACGCAGTATTTT.

V and J are TRBV2 and TRBJ2-5; D tentatively fits TRBD1 or TRBD2 (7 bases each). CDR1 and CDR2 from the germline V gene are SNHLY and FYNNEI. The V end lost 5 bases, the J end lost 4 bases, and 17 bases lay between the germline ends. The CDR3 spans 15 residues. The CDR3 sequence: CASSPYGRGGETQYF. The CDR3 DNA sequence: TGTGCCAGCAGTCCGTACGGCAGGGGGGGAGAGACCCAGTACTTC.

This clone was observed a handful of times. The rearrangement joins TRBV4-1 to TRBJ2-6; no reliable D call. V dropped 1 base and J dropped 2 bases, with 12 bases sitting between them. CDR1 MGHRA and CDR2 YSYEKL come from the germline V gene. The CDR3 consists of 17 residues. The DNA for the CDR3 is TGCGCCAGCAGCCAAGGTGTCTCGGAGACTGGGGCCAACGTCCTGACTTTC. The encoded protein is CASSQGVSETGANVLTF.

The chain carries TRBV30 and TRBJ2-3, with a tentative D call TRBD2 (7 bases). The CDR3 contains 15 residues. The germline V gene encodes CDR1 GTSNPN and CDR2 SVGIG (reference sequence). The V end was cut by 4 bases, the J end by 0 bases, with 14 bases between. In DNA, the CDR3 is TGTGCCTGGACCCGCGGGGGCCCTAGCACAGATACGCAGTATTTT. Its protein is CAWTRGGPSTDTQYF.

V usage is TRBV30 and J usage is TRBJ2-3; 15 bases map to TRBD2. CDR1 is GTSNPN, CDR2 SVGIG, per germline (reference sequence). Unmatched junction bases numbered 4, after V lost 2 bases and J lost 4 bases. The CDR3 is made up of 16 amino acids. CDR3 loop: CAWSSGLAGGADTQYF. The CDR3 coding sequence is TGTGCCTGGAGTTCGGGACTAGCGGGGGGCGCAGATACGCAGTATTTT.

The chain couples TRBV6-1 to TRBJ1-6; no firm D call. Per the germline V gene, CDR1 is MNHNS and CDR2 is SASEGT. Trimming removed 2 bases at V and 9 bases at J, with 8 bases between. The CDR3 length is 13 residues. For the CDR3, the DNA is TGTGCCAGCAGTGAACAGGAGGGTTCACCCCTCCACTTT. This translates into CASSEQEGSPLHF.